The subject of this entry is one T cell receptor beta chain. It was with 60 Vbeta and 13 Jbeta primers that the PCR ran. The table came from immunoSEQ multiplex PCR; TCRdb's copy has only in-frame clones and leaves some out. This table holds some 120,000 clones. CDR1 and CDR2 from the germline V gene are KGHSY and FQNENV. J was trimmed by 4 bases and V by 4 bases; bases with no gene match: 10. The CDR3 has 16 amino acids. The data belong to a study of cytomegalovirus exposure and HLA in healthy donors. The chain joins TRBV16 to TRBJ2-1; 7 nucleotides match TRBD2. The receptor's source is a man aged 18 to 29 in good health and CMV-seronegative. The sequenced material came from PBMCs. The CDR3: CASSRNTGEGYNEQFF. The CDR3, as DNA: TGTGCCAGCAGCCGGAATACGGGGGAGGGGTACAATGAGCAGTTCTTC. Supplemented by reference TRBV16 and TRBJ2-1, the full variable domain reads GEEVAQTPKHLVRGEGQKAKLYCAPIKGHSYVFWYQQVLKNEFKFLISFQNENVFDETGMPKERFSAKCLPNSPCSLEIQATKLEDSAVYFCASSRNTGEGYNEQFFGPGTRLTVL.